This is a list of T cell receptor beta chains from one sample in a study of blood T cell repertoires in COVID-19. Sequencing was performed with immunoSEQ multiplex PCR; in TCRdb, only in-frame clones are kept and a portion is missing. This table has 60,000 or so clones, about 86% appearing once. The source material was peripheral blood. Receptors originate from a man in his sixties with acute or convalescent COVID-19. Both conserved end residues are part of each CDR3. The D gene is left open where the match is weak. Clone sizes are given selectively: once, few, many, or a class where the clone is expanded.

>NA|NA|TRBJ1-5|TRBV5-5
TGTGCCAGCAGCTTGGGAGGGGGTCAGCCCCAGCATTTT
CASSLGGGQPQHF
>TRBD1|NA|TRBJ2-1|TRBV6-1
TGTGCCAGCAGTGAAGGTCTTGGTGGACAGGGGGTTGGTGAGCAGTTCTTC
CASSEGLGGQGVGEQFF
>NA|NA|TRBJ1-4|TRBV6-5
TGTGCCAGCAGCCCCTGGGGCAGGGCTAATGAAAAACTGTTTTTT
CASSPWGRANEKLFF
>TRBD1|NA|TRBJ2-7|TRBV6-5
TGTGCCAGCAGTCGCGACAGGGCAAGCGGTGGGCAGTACTTC
CASSRDRASGGQYF
>NA|NA|TRBJ1-2|TRBV7-2
TGTGCCAGCAGCTCCAGGGGAGACTATGGCTACACCTTC
CASSSRGDYGYTF
>TRBD1|NA|TRBJ2-1|TRBV7-6
TGTGCCAGCAGCTTAGATGACAGGGGCTATGGTGAGCAGTTCTTC
CASSLDDRGYGEQFF
>NA|NA|TRBJ2-1|TRBV15
TGTGCCACCAGCAGAGTTTACTACAATGAGCAGTTCTTC
CATSRVYYNEQFF
>TRBD1|NA|TRBJ2-1|TRBV5-1
TGCGCCAGCAGCCCTGGACAGGGCTCCTACAATGAGCAGTTCTTC
CASSPGQGSYNEQFF
>TRBD1|NA|TRBJ1-5|TRBV19
TGTGCCAGTAGCACCTCCCGGGACAGGGTGGGGCAGCCCCAGCATTTT
CASSTSRDRVGQPQHF
>NA|NA|TRBJ1-2|TRBV4-1
TGCGCCAGCAGCCAACTAGGCCTCTCCGTCAGCTACACCTTC
CASSQLGLSVSYTF
>TRBD2|NA|TRBJ2-5|TRBV5-1
TGCGCCAGCAGCCTAGGAGCTAGCGGGATGGTGGAGACCCAGTACTTC
CASSLGASGMVETQYF
>NA|few|TRBJ1-6|TRBV6-1
TGTGCCAGCAGTGAAGGTTATTATAATTCACCCCTCCACTTT
CASSEGYYNSPLHF
>TRBD2|NA|TRBJ2-3|TRBV29-1
TGCAGCGTTATGGGGCTAGCGGGAGGGCGAGGAAGGGCAGATACGCAGTATTTT
CSVMGLAGGRGRADTQYF
>NA|NA|TRBJ1-1|TRBV5-1
TGCGCCAGCACCAAAAGGGGTCTGGACACTGAAGCTTTCTTT
CASTKRGLDTEAFF
>TRBD1|once|TRBJ1-2|TRBV7-9
TGTGCCAGGGACAAGGACAGGGGGCAGGGAAACTATGGCTACACCTTC
CARDKDRGQGNYGYTF
>NA|NA|TRBJ1-2|TRBV28
TGTGCCAGCAGTTTAACTGGCCGAGGCCTCGTCGGCTATGGCTACACCTTC
CASSLTGRGLVGYGYTF
>TRBD1|NA|TRBJ2-5|TRBV10-2
TGCGCCAGCAGTGAGCCCCAGGGGTACAGGGGCGGGGAGACCCAGTACTTC
CASSEPQGYRGGETQYF
>TRBD1|NA|TRBJ2-3|TRBV5-5
TGTGCCAGCAGTCATGAGCAGGGGGCGCAGTATTTT
CASSHEQGAQYF
>TRBD1|NA|TRBJ2-2|TRBV24-1
TGTGCCACCAGTGATCCGCCGGGACAGGGGAACACCGGGGAGCTGTTTTTT
CATSDPPGQGNTGELFF
>NA|NA|TRBJ1-5|TRBV3-1/TRBV3-2
TGTGCCAGCAGCCAAGATCGGGGGAATCAGCCCCAGCATTTT
CASSQDRGNQPQHF
>TRBD2|NA|TRBJ2-1|TRBV4-1
TGCGCCAGCAGCCAATCACATAGCGGGAGGCCATTGTTCTTC
CASSQSHSGRPLFF
>NA|few|TRBJ1-6|TRBV4-2
TGTGCCAGCAGCCAAGATCGGGCAACGAGGGTGAATAATTCACCCCTCCACTTT
CASSQDRATRVNNSPLHF
>NA|NA|TRBJ2-1|TRBV7-9
TGTGCCAGCAGCTTATGGTTTTCGGGAGTAGGCTCCTACAATGAGCAGTTCTTC
CASSLWFSGVGSYNEQFF
>TRBD2|NA|TRBJ2-1|TRBV6-4
TGTGCCAGCGGGTCTAGCGGGAGCGGTTACAATGAGCAGTTCTTC
CASGSSGSGYNEQFF
>TRBD1|NA|TRBJ2-2|TRBV2
TGTGCCAGCGGGGGGACAGGGGAAGGGGAGCTGTTTTTT
CASGGTGEGELFF
>NA|NA|TRBJ1-2|TRBV28
TGTGCCAGCAGTTTAAGAACAGCTGGCTACACCTTC
CASSLRTAGYTF
>TRBD1|NA|TRBJ1-6|TRBV5-1
TGCGCCAGCAGGGCCGGGACAGGGGCATCACCCCTCCACTTT
CASRAGTGASPLHF
>NA|NA|TRBJ2-1|TRBV30
TGTGCCTGGAGTACTAAGAACGAGCAGTTCTTC
CAWSTKNEQFF
>TRBD1|once|TRBJ2-7|TRBV6-2/TRBV6-3
TGTGCCACCACCCCGCAGCGACAGGGATCCTACGAGCAGTACTTC
CATTPQRQGSYEQYF
>TRBD2|NA|TRBJ2-1|TRBV28
TGTGCCAGCAGTTCCCGGACGGCGGGAGCCTACAATGAGCAGTTCTTC
CASSSRTAGAYNEQFF
>NA|NA|TRBJ2-2|TRBV28
TGTGCCAGCAGTTTAGGGGGAGGATCCCAGCTGTTTTTT
CASSLGGGSQLFF
>TRBD2|NA|TRBJ2-1|TRBV5-1
TGCGCCAGCAGCCTCTCTCACCCAGCGGGAATGCACAATGAGCAGTTCTTC
CASSLSHPAGMHNEQFF
>TRBD1|NA|TRBJ2-7|TRBV20-1
TGCAGTGCTAGTCCGGGACAGACCTACGAGCAGTACTTC
CSASPGQTYEQYF
>TRBD1|NA|TRBJ1-1|TRBV5-1
TGCGCCAGCAGCCCTAACCCGACAGGGGGCGCGAGGGGCGCTGAAGCTTTCTTT
CASSPNPTGGARGAEAFF
>TRBD2|NA|TRBJ2-5|TRBV4-1
TGCGCCAGCAGCCAAGAACAAAGCGGGGCCCCGGGGGCCCAGTACTTC
CASSQEQSGAPGAQYF
>TRBD2|NA|TRBJ2-2|TRBV6-4
TGTGCCAGCAAGGGACTAGCGGGGAGCCCCGACCGGGAGCTGTTTTTT
CASKGLAGSPDRELFF
>NA|NA|TRBJ1-2|TRBV10-3
TGTGCCATCAGTGAGTCTCGGGAGTATGGCTACACCTTC
CAISESREYGYTF
>TRBD2|once|TRBJ2-1|TRBV2
TGTGCCAGCACCGAAACACTAGCGACCTACAATGAGCAGTTCTTC
CASTETLATYNEQFF
>TRBD2|NA|TRBJ2-1|TRBV5-1
TGCGCCAGCAGCTCGGGACTAGCGGGAGATTCGAATGAGCAGTTCTTC
CASSSGLAGDSNEQFF
>NA|NA|TRBJ2-3|TRBV7-3
TGTGCCAGCAGCCCAGGCGGGACCCGAGGGGATACGCAGTATTTT
CASSPGGTRGDTQYF
>TRBD1|NA|TRBJ2-7|TRBV9
TGTGCCAGTTCCCCCGGGACAGGAAGACTCTACGAGCAGTACTTC
CASSPGTGRLYEQYF
>TRBD2|NA|TRBJ2-1|TRBV24-1
TGTGCCACCAGTGACCCGACTAGCGGGAGACACAATGAGCAGTTCTTC
CATSDPTSGRHNEQFF
>NA|NA|TRBJ2-7|TRBV19
TGTGCCAGTAGTAGAGGCAGGGGTTTCTCCTACGAGCAGTACTTC
CASSRGRGFSYEQYF
>NA|NA|TRBJ1-4|TRBV7-9
TGTGCCAGCAGCTACGGGGTCGGTGAAAAACTGTTTTTT
CASSYGVGEKLFF
>NA|NA|TRBJ2-4|TRBV6-5
TGTGCCAGCAGTTACCGTGCGCTAGCCAAAAACATTCAGTACTTC
CASSYRALAKNIQYF
>NA|NA|TRBJ1-4|TRBV7-9
TGTGCCAGCAGCTTAGGGACAGCTGAAAAACTGTTTTTT
CASSLGTAEKLFF
>NA|NA|TRBJ2-7|TRBV9
TGTGCCAGCAGCGTAGCCAGGGTTTCAGGCGAGCAGTACTTC
CASSVARVSGEQYF
>NA|NA|TRBJ2-2|TRBV5-1
TGCGCCAGCAGCTTTGCGGACACCGGGGAGCTGTTTTTT
CASSFADTGELFF
>NA|few|TRBJ1-1|TRBV19
TGTGCCAGTAGTATCAGACACGACGGGGAGGTGGAAGCTTTCTTT
CASSIRHDGEVEAFF
>NA|NA|TRBJ2-1|TRBV11-2
TGTGCCAGCAGCTTAGGGCACTACAATGAGCAGTTCTTC
CASSLGHYNEQFF
>TRBD1|NA|TRBJ2-3|TRBV5-6
TGTGCCAGCAGCTCCTGGGGGCGTCTCGACAGGGCGAGCACAGATACGCAGTATTTT
CASSSWGRLDRASTDTQYF
>NA|NA|TRBJ2-7|TRBV24-1
TGTGCCACCAGTGATTTGCGGGACACCTCCTACGAGCAGTACTTC
CATSDLRDTSYEQYF
>TRBD2|NA|TRBJ2-1|TRBV5-1
TGCGCCAGCAGCCGAAATCCGGGACTAGCGGTCAATGAGCAGTTCTTC
CASSRNPGLAVNEQFF